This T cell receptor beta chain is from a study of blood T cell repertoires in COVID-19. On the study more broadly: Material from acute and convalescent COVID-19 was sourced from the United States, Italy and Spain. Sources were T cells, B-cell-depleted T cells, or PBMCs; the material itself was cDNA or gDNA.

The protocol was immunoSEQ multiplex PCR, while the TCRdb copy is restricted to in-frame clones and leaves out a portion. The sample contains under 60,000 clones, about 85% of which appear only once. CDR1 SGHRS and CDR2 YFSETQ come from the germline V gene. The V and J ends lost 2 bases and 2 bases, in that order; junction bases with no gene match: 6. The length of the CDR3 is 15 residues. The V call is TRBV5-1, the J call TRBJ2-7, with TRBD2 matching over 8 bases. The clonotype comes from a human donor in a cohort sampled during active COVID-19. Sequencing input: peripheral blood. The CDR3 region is CASSLSGRGPYEQYF. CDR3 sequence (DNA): TGCGCCAGCAGCTTAAGCGGGAGAGGGCCCTACGAGCAGTACTTC.